The subject of this entry is one T cell receptor (beta chain). The data are from a study of blood T cell repertoires in COVID-19. Study-wide context: Spain, Italy and the United States supplied samples that represented acute and convalescent COVID-19.

The CDR3 runs 15 residues. V shed 4 bases and J 6 bases; nucleotides not matched to a gene: 8. Germline V lookup: CDR1 SGHRS, CDR2 YFSETQ. Sequenced by immunoSEQ multiplex PCR; TCRdb stores in-frame clones only, minus some. Among some 66,000 clones, 90% to 95% were seen once, and the ten largest hold about 7.3%. Sequenced input: peripheral blood. This clonotype was obtained from a human donor in a cohort sampled during active COVID-19. V is TRBV5-1 and J is TRBJ2-2, with 8 bases that match TRBD2. The CDR3 DNA sequence: TGCGCCAGCAGCATAGGGACTAGAGGGGCCGGGGAGCTGTTTTTT. Encoded protein: CASSIGTRGAGELFF.